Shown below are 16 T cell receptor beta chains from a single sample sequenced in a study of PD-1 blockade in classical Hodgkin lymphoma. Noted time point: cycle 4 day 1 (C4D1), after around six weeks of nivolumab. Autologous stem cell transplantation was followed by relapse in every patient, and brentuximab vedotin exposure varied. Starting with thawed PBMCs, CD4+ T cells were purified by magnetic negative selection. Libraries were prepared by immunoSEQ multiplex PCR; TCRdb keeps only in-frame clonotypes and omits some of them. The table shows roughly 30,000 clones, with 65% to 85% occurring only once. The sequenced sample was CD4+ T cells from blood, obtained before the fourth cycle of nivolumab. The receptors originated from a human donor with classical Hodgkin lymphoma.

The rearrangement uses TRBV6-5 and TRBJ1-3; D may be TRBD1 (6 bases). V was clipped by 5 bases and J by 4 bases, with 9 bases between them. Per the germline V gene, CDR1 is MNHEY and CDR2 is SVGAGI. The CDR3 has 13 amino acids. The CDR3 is CASSRGSGNTIYF. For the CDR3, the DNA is TGTGCCAGCAGTAGGGGGTCCGGAAACACCATATATTTT.

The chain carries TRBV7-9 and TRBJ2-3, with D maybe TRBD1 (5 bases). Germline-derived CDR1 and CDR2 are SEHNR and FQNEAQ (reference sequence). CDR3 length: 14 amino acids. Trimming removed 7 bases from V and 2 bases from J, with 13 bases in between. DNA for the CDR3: TGTGCCAGCACCCGCAGGGCCCTCACAGATACGCAGTATTTT. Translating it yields CASTRRALTDTQYF.

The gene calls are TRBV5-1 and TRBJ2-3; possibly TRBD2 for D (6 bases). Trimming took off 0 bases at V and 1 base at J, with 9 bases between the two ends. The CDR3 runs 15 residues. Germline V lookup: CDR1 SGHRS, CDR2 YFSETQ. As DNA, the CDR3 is TGCGCCAGCAGCTTGGCGGGGGACGGCACAGATACGCAGTATTTT. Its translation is CASSLAGDGTDTQYF.

The CDR3 nucleotides are TGTGCCAGCAGCCGAGACACAGATACGCAGTATTTT. It translates to CASSRDTDTQYF. V gene TRBV5-4 combines with J gene TRBJ2-3; D uncertain. Per the germline V gene, CDR1 is SGHNT and CDR2 is YYREEE (reference sequence). The CDR3 has 12 amino acids. The V end lost 4 bases, the J end lost 2 bases, and 5 bases lay between the germline ends.

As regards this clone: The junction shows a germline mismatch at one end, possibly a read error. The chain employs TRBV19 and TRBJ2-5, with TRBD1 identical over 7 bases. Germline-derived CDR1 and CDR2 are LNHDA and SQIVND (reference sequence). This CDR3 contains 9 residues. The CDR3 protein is CASTGRGNF. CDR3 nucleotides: TGTGCCAGTACTGGCAGGGGGAACTTC.

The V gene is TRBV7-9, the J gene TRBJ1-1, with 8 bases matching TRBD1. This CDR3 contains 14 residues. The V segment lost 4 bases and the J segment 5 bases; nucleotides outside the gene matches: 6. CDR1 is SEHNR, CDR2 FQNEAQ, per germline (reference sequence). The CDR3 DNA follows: TGTGCCAGCAGCTGGACAGGGAGGGAGACTGAAGCTTTCTTT. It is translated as CASSWTGRETEAFF.

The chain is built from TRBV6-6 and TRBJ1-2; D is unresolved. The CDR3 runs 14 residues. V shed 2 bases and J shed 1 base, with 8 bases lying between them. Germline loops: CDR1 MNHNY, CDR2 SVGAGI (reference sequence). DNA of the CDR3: TGTGCCAGCAGTTACGGTCCAGGTAACTATGGCTACACCTTC. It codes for CASSYGPGNYGYTF.

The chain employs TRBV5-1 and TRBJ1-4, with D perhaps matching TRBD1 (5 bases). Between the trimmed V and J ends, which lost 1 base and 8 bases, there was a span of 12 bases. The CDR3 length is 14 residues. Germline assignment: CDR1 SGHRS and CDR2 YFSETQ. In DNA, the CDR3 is TGCGCCAGCAGCTTGTATCAGGGTGGAGAAAAACTGTTTTTT. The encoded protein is CASSLYQGGEKLFF.

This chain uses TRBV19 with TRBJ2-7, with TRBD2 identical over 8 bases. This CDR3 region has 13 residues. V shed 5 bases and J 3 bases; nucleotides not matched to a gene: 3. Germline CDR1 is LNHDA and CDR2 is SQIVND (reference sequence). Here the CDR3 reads CASSPGGFYEQYF. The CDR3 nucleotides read TGTGCCAGTAGTCCGGGGGGGTTCTACGAGCAGTACTTC. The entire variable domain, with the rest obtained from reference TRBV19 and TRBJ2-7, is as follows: DGGITQSPKYLFRKEGQNVTLSCEQNLNHDAMYWYRQDPGQGLRLIYYSQIVNDFQKGDIAEGYSVSREKKESFPLTVTSAQKNPTAFYLCASSPGGFYEQYFGPGTRLTVT.

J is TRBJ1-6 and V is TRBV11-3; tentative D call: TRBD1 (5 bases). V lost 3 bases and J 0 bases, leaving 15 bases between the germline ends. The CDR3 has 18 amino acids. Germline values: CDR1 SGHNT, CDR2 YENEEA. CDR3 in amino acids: CASSFPRVRSSYNSPLHF. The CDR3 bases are TGTGCCAGCAGCTTTCCCAGGGTGAGGAGCTCCTATAATTCACCCCTCCACTTT.

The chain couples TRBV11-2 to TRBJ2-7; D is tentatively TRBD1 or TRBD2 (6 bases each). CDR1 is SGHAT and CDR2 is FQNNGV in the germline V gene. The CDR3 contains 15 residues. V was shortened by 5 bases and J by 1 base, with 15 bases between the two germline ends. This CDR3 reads CASSLRRGQSYEQYF. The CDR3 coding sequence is TGTGCCAGCAGCCTTCGACGGGGGCAGTCCTACGAGCAGTACTTC.

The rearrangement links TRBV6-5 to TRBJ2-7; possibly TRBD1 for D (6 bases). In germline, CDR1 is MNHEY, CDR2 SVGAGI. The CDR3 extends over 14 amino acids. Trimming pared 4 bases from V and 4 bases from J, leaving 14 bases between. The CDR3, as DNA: TGTGCCAGCAGTTCTCCGGGACATCTATACGAGCAGTACTTC. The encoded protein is CASSSPGHLYEQYF.

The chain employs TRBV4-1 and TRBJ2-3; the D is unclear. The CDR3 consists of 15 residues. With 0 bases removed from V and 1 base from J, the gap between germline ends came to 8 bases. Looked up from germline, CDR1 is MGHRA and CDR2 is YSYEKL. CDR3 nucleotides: TGCGCCAGCAGCCAAGAGGCCAGCCGCACAGATACGCAGTATTTT. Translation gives CASSQEASRTDTQYF.

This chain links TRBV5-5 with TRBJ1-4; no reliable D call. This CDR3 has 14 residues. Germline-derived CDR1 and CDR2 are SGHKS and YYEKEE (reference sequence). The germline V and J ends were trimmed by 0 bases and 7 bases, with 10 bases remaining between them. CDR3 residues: CASSLVREGEKLFF. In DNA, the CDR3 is TGTGCCAGCAGCTTGGTTAGGGAGGGTGAAAAACTGTTTTTT.

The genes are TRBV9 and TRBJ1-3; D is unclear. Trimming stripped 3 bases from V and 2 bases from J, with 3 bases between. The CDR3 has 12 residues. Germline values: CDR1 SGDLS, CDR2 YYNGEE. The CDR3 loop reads CASSATGNTIYF. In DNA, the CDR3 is TGTGCCAGCAGCGCTACTGGAAACACCATATATTTT.

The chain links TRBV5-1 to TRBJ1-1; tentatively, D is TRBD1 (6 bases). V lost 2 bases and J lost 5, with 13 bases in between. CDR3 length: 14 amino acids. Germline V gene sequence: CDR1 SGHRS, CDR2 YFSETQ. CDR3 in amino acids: CASSLRGAETEAFF. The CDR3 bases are TGCGCCAGCAGCTTAAGGGGGGCAGAAACTGAAGCTTTCTTT. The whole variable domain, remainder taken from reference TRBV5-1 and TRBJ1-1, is KAGVTQTPRYLIKTRGQQVTLSCSPISGHRSVSWYQQTPGQGLQFLFEYFSETQRNKGNFPGRFSGRQFSNSRSEMNVSTLELGDSALYLCASSLRGAETEAFFGQGTRLTVV.